This T cell receptor beta chain was sequenced during a study of blood T cells in healthy people across ages. Findings of the study overall: Estimated diversity across one million T cells was deemed an underestimate. Changes in expanded clonotypes were possibly confounded, as the CMV status of donors was unknown.

A second about 7 to 12 cycle PCR used barcoded and J-beta primers. In TCRdb, the 5' RACE reads were re-called with MiXCR into one record per CDR3 protein. Among approximately 770,000 distinct CDR3 sequences listed, 58% were seen once. With 8 bases clipped from V and 15 bases from J, the junction kept 22 bases outside the gene matches. The CDR3 totals 15 residues. Germline loops: CDR1 LNHNV, CDR2 YYDKDF (reference sequence). Turning to this clonotype: The antigen is not known. It may be a read error: a sequence one base away is much more abundant.

The chain carries TRBV15 and TRBJ2-1; TRBD1 agrees at 7 bases. The sequence was collected from a man aged 25-45 years in good health. The sample taken for sequencing was blood. CDR3 bases: TGTGCCACCCGCATTAATGAATATCAGGACAGGCCCTTGTTCTTC. This translates into CATRINEYQDRPLFF.